The T cell receptor beta chain described here comes from a study of blood T cell repertoires in COVID-19. Study details: Acute-phase and convalescent COVID-19 samples originated in the United States, Italy and Spain.

Per the authors' pipeline: Researchers report that nucleated cell counts were estimated from reference gene primer amplification. The protocol was immunoSEQ multiplex PCR, while the TCRdb copy is restricted to in-frame clones and leaves out a portion. The DNA was the basis for D and trimming; V, J and clone size are from that table. The table records roughly 300,000 clones, less than 85% of them present only once. The CDR3 loop spans 16 amino acids. The junction had 9 bases not matched to a gene; V was cut back by 0 bases and J by 3 bases. The germline gives CDR1 SGDLS, CDR2 YYNGEE. This clone has a single count. Followed longitudinally, the Seattle patients had been enrolled during active infection.

The TCR was taken from a human donor with COVID-19, enrolled during active disease. The donor label of this sample is uncertain. The material sequenced was peripheral blood. The chain carries TRBV9 and TRBJ2-7, with 7 bases aligning to TRBD2. The CDR3 nucleotides read TGTGCCAGCAGCGTAGCTGGGGGAGGGTTCGGCTACGAGCAGTACTTC. Translating gives CASSVAGGGFGYEQYF.